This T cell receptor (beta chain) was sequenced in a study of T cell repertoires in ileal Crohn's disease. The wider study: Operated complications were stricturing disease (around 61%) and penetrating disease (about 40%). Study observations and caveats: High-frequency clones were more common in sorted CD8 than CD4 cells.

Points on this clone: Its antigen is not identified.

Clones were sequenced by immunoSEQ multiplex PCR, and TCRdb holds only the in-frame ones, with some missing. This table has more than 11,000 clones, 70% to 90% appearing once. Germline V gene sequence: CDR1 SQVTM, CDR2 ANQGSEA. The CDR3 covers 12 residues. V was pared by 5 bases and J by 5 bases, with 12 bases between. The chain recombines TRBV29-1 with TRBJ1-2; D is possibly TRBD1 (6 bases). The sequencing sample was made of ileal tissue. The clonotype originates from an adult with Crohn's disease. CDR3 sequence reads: CSVYQGMYGYTF. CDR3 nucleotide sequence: TGCAGCGTTTACCAGGGGATGTATGGCTACACCTTC.